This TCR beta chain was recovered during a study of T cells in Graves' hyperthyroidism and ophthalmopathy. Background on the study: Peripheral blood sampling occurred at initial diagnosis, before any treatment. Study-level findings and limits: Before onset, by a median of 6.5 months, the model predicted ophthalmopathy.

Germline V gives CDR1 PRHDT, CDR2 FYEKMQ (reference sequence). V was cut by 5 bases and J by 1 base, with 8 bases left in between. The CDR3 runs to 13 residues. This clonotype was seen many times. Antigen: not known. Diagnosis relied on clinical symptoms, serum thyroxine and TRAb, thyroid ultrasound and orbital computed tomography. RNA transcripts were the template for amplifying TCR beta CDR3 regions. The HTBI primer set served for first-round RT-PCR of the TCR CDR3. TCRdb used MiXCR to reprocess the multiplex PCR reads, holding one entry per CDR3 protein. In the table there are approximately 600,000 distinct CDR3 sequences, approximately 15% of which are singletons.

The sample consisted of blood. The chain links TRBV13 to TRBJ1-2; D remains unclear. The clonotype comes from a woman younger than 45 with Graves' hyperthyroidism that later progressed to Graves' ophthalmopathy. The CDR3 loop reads CASSPSDNYGYTF. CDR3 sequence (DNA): TGTGCCAGCAGCCCGAGCGATAACTATGGCTACACCTTC.